These T cell receptor beta chains were read from a single sample in a study of blood T cells in healthy people across ages. TCRdb recomputed calls from the 5' RACE reads with MiXCR, one row per CDR3 protein. The sample comprises about 580,000 distinct CDR3 sequences, 45% to 55% of which are singletons, and under 30% rests with the top ten. Sample: blood. The source is a man at least 80 years old in good health. CDR3s include the opening cysteine and the closing phenylalanine or tryptophan. The D gene is left open where the match is weak. Some rows mark clone size as missing; the rest say once, few, many or name a class of expanded clone.

cdr3_nt: TGTGCCAGCAGCCCCACTAGCGGGGGTTACAATGAGCAGTTCTTC
cdr3_aa: CASSPTSGGYNEQFF
j_call: TRBJ2-1
d_call: TRBD2
clone_size: many
cdr3_length: 15
v_call: TRBV7-3

cdr3_nt: TGTGCCAGCAGCTTAGGGGGGACAGCAGCTTCTAACTATGGCTACACCTTC
cdr3_aa: CASSLGGTAASNYGYTF
j_call: TRBJ1-2
d_call: TRBD1
clone_size: -
cdr3_length: 17
v_call: TRBV7-2

cdr3_nt: TGCGCCAGCAGCTGGGGGACGGACCAAGAGACCCAGTACTTC
cdr3_aa: CASSWGTDQETQYF
j_call: TRBJ2-5
d_call: -
clone_size: few
cdr3_length: 14
v_call: TRBV5-1

cdr3_nt: TGTGCCAGCAGTGCGTCCCCGCCGGGGGGCATTCAGTACTTC
cdr3_aa: CASSASPPGGIQYF
j_call: TRBJ2-4
d_call: TRBD2
clone_size: few
cdr3_length: 14
v_call: TRBV2

cdr3_nt: TGTGCCATCGGGACTAGCGGGAGGAGCACAGATACGCAGTATTTT
cdr3_aa: CAIGTSGRSTDTQYF
j_call: TRBJ2-3
d_call: TRBD2
clone_size: -
cdr3_length: 15
v_call: TRBV10-3

cdr3_nt: TGTGCCAGCAGTGTAGCCAGGGAGGGACAGCCCCAGCATTTT
cdr3_aa: CASSVAREGQPQHF
j_call: TRBJ1-5
d_call: -
clone_size: -
cdr3_length: 14
v_call: TRBV28

cdr3_nt: TGTGCCAGCAGGATGGGTGGCACAGATACGCAGTATTTT
cdr3_aa: CASRMGGTDTQYF
j_call: TRBJ2-3
d_call: -
clone_size: -
cdr3_length: 13
v_call: TRBV12-3/TRBV12-4

cdr3_nt: TGTGCCAGCAGCCAGACAGGGGCAGGAGAAAAACTGTTTTTT
cdr3_aa: CASSQTGAGEKLFF
j_call: TRBJ1-4
d_call: TRBD1
clone_size: many
cdr3_length: 14
v_call: TRBV28

cdr3_nt: TGCAGTGCCCCAGGTGGGGGTCTACTGACCAAAAACATTCAGTACTTC
cdr3_aa: CSAPGGGLLTKNIQYF
j_call: TRBJ2-4
d_call: -
clone_size: few
cdr3_length: 16
v_call: TRBV20-1

cdr3_nt: TGCAGTGGGGTTAGCGGAAACTCCTACGAGCAGTACTTC
cdr3_aa: CSGVSGNSYEQYF
j_call: TRBJ2-7
d_call: -
clone_size: -
cdr3_length: 13
v_call: TRBV20-1

cdr3_nt: TGTGCCAGCAGCAATCTAGCGGGAACAGATACGCAGTATTTT
cdr3_aa: CASSNLAGTDTQYF
j_call: TRBJ2-3
d_call: TRBD2
clone_size: many
cdr3_length: 14
v_call: TRBV6-6

cdr3_nt: TGTGCCAGCAGTTACGACTACGAGCAGTACTTC
cdr3_aa: CASSYDYEQYF
j_call: TRBJ2-7
d_call: -
clone_size: many
cdr3_length: 11
v_call: TRBV6-5

cdr3_nt: TGTGCCACCAGCAGACAGACAGTGTTTAGCACAGATACGCAGTATTTT
cdr3_aa: CATSRQTVFSTDTQYF
j_call: TRBJ2-3
d_call: -
clone_size: -
cdr3_length: 16
v_call: TRBV15

cdr3_nt: TGTGCCAGCAGCGTAGGAACAGGGCATCAGCCCCAGCATTTT
cdr3_aa: CASSVGTGHQPQHF
j_call: TRBJ1-5
d_call: -
clone_size: -
cdr3_length: 14
v_call: TRBV9

cdr3_nt: TGCGCCAGCAGTCCCGGGACAGGAGGTAATGAGCAGTTCTTC
cdr3_aa: CASSPGTGGNEQFF
j_call: TRBJ2-1
d_call: TRBD1
clone_size: -
cdr3_length: 14
v_call: TRBV5-1

cdr3_nt: TGTGCCAGCAGCCCGGAACTACTATCATTTGAAGCTTTCTTT
cdr3_aa: CASSPELLSFEAFF
j_call: TRBJ1-1
d_call: -
clone_size: -
cdr3_length: 14
v_call: TRBV7-9

cdr3_nt: TGCAGCGTTGATGTCTTTTCCGAGCAGTTCTTC
cdr3_aa: CSVDVFSEQFF
j_call: TRBJ2-1
d_call: -
clone_size: -
cdr3_length: 11
v_call: TRBV29-1

cdr3_nt: TGTGCCATCCGGGGAGGCTTGGAGAACAGTCAGCCCCAGCATTTT
cdr3_aa: CAIRGGLENSQPQHF
j_call: TRBJ1-5
d_call: -
clone_size: -
cdr3_length: 15
v_call: TRBV10-3

cdr3_nt: TGTGCCAGCAGTTTAGAGGGTTTGACCTACGAGCAGTACTTC
cdr3_aa: CASSLEGLTYEQYF
j_call: TRBJ2-7
d_call: -
clone_size: -
cdr3_length: 14
v_call: TRBV7-9

cdr3_nt: TGTGCCAGCTCACCATCGGTAGGGAGTGGTACAGATACGCAGTATTTT
cdr3_aa: CASSPSVGSGTDTQYF
j_call: TRBJ2-3
d_call: -
clone_size: few
cdr3_length: 16
v_call: TRBV18

cdr3_nt: TGCGCCAGCTCACCTTTAACAGGGGAGGAAAACATTCAGTACTTC
cdr3_aa: CASSPLTGEENIQYF
j_call: TRBJ2-4
d_call: -
clone_size: once
cdr3_length: 15
v_call: TRBV18

cdr3_nt: TGTGCCAGCAGTTTAGGGGCAGGGGACCAGCCCCAGCATTTT
cdr3_aa: CASSLGAGDQPQHF
j_call: TRBJ1-5
d_call: -
clone_size: -
cdr3_length: 14
v_call: TRBV28

cdr3_nt: TGTGCCAGCAGTCCCCCCGCGGGCGCCTCACGTGGGGTTCAGAACACCATATATTTT
cdr3_aa: CASSPPAGASRGVQNTIYF
j_call: TRBJ1-3
d_call: -
clone_size: -
cdr3_length: 19
v_call: TRBV28

cdr3_nt: TGTGCCAGCAGGTACACGGGACAGTTGAACACTGAAGCTTTCTTT
cdr3_aa: CASRYTGQLNTEAFF
j_call: TRBJ1-1
d_call: TRBD1
clone_size: -
cdr3_length: 15
v_call: TRBV6-5

cdr3_nt: TGTGCCAGCAGTGGCCGCTCAGATACGCAGTATTTT
cdr3_aa: CASSGRSDTQYF
j_call: TRBJ2-3
d_call: -
clone_size: -
cdr3_length: 12
v_call: TRBV2

cdr3_nt: TGCGCCAGCAGCCAAGAGACGGTCCAGGTGGGTCGAAAGTTCTTC
cdr3_aa: CASSQETVQVGRKFF
j_call: TRBJ2-1
d_call: -
clone_size: -
cdr3_length: 15
v_call: TRBV4-3

cdr3_nt: TGTGCCAGCAGCCCCCCCCCTCTTAGCGGGAGCGGGGAGCTGTTTTTT
cdr3_aa: CASSPPPLSGSGELFF
j_call: TRBJ2-2
d_call: TRBD2
clone_size: -
cdr3_length: 16
v_call: TRBV11-2

cdr3_nt: TGCAGTGCTTATAGCGGGGGTCCTACCACAGATACGCAGTATTTT
cdr3_aa: CSAYSGGPTTDTQYF
j_call: TRBJ2-3
d_call: TRBD2
clone_size: -
cdr3_length: 15
v_call: TRBV20-1

cdr3_nt: TGCAGCGTTGGAAGGACTGACTACGAGCAGTACTTC
cdr3_aa: CSVGRTDYEQYF
j_call: TRBJ2-7
d_call: -
clone_size: -
cdr3_length: 12
v_call: TRBV29-1

cdr3_nt: TGCGCCAGCAGCCAGTCCCCAGGCAGCTCCTACAATGAGCAGTTCTTC
cdr3_aa: CASSQSPGSSYNEQFF
j_call: TRBJ2-1
d_call: -
clone_size: few
cdr3_length: 16
v_call: TRBV4-3

cdr3_nt: TGTGCCAGCAGTTTGGAGAGCCCAGGGGCCGGGGAGCTGTTTTTT
cdr3_aa: CASSLESPGAGELFF
j_call: TRBJ2-2
d_call: -
clone_size: -
cdr3_length: 15
v_call: TRBV27

cdr3_nt: TGTGCCAGCGGAGTCGTCTATAATTCACCCCTCCACTTT
cdr3_aa: CASGVVYNSPLHF
j_call: TRBJ1-6
d_call: -
clone_size: -
cdr3_length: 13
v_call: TRBV6-2/TRBV6-3

cdr3_nt: TGCAGTGCTGTGGACCTTACGCAGGGTTACAATGAGCAGTTCTTC
cdr3_aa: CSAVDLTQGYNEQFF
j_call: TRBJ2-1
d_call: -
clone_size: -
cdr3_length: 15
v_call: TRBV20-1

cdr3_nt: TGCAGTGCTAGAGAAAGCAGGACTCGACTAGCCAATGAGCAGTTCTTC
cdr3_aa: CSARESRTRLANEQFF
j_call: TRBJ2-1
d_call: TRBD2
clone_size: -
cdr3_length: 16
v_call: TRBV20-1

cdr3_nt: TGTGCCACCAGTGAAGTACAGCGGGAGGACAATGAGCAGTTCTTC
cdr3_aa: CATSEVQREDNEQFF
j_call: TRBJ2-1
d_call: TRBD2
clone_size: -
cdr3_length: 15
v_call: TRBV24-1

cdr3_nt: TGTGCCAGTAGTAAGCCGCGAGGGAGCTCCTACAATGAGCAGTTCTTC
cdr3_aa: CASSKPRGSSYNEQFF
j_call: TRBJ2-1
d_call: -
clone_size: -
cdr3_length: 16
v_call: TRBV19

cdr3_nt: TGTGCCAGCAGTGACCGACGGATCACAGATACGCAGTATTTT
cdr3_aa: CASSDRRITDTQYF
j_call: TRBJ2-3
d_call: -
clone_size: few
cdr3_length: 14
v_call: TRBV2

cdr3_nt: TGTGCCAGCAGCTTTTGGGAGGGGGCGAAAAGCTCCTACAATGAGCAGTTCTTC
cdr3_aa: CASSFWEGAKSSYNEQFF
j_call: TRBJ2-1
d_call: -
clone_size: -
cdr3_length: 18
v_call: TRBV11-2

cdr3_nt: TGTGCCAGCAGTCCAACAGGCTCGGAGCAGTTCTTC
cdr3_aa: CASSPTGSEQFF
j_call: TRBJ2-1
d_call: -
clone_size: -
cdr3_length: 12
v_call: TRBV28

cdr3_nt: TGTGCCAGCAGCCTAGCGCCGGGACAGGGGCTCTACGAGCAGTACTTC
cdr3_aa: CASSLAPGQGLYEQYF
j_call: TRBJ2-7
d_call: TRBD1
clone_size: -
cdr3_length: 16
v_call: TRBV7-2